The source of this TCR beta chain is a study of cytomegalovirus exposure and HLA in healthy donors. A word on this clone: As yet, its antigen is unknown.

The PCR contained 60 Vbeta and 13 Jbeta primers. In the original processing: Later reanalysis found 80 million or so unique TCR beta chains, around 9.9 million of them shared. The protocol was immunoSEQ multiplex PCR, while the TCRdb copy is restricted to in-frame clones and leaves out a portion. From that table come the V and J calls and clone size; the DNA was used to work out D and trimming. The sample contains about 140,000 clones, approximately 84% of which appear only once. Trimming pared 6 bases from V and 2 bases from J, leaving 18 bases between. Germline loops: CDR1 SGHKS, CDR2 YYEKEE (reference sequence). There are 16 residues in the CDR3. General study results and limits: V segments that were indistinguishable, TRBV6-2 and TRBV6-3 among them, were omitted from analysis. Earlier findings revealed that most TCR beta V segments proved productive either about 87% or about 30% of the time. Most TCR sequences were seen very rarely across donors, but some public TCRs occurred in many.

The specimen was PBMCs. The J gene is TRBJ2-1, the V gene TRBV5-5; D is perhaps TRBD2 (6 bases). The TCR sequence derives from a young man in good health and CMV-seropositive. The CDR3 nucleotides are TGTGCCAGCACCCCCCTCGGAGGGCAGGCCTACAATGAGCAGTTCTTC. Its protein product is CASTPLGGQAYNEQFF. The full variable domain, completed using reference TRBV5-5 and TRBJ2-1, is DAGVTQSPTHLIKTRGQQVTLRCSPISGHKSVSWYQQVLGQGPQFIFQYYEKEERGRGNFPDRFSARQFPNYSSELNVNALLLGDSALYLCASTPLGGQAYNEQFFGPGTRLTVL.